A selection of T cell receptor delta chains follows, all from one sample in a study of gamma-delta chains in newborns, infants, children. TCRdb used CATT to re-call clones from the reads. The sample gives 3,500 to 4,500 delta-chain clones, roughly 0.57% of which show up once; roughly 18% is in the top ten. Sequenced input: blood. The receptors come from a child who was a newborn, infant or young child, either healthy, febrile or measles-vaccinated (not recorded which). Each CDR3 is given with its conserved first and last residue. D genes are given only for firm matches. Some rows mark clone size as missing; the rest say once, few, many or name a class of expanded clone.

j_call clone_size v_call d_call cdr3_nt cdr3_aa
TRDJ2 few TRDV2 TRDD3 TGTGCCTGTGACCCTCGGTACTGGGGGTCAGCTTTGACAGCACAACTCTTCTTT CACDPRYWGSALTAQLFF
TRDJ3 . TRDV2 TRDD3 TGTGCCTGTGACACTGGGGGATCCGTGCCGAGCTCCTGGGGCACCCGCCAGATGTTTTTC CACDTGGSVPSSWGTRQMFF
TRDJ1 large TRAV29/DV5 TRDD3 TGTGCAGCAAGCGCGGGGGAGATTCCCTCACTGGGGGACACCCTATACACCGATAAACTCATCTTT CAASAGEIPSLGDTLYTDKLIF
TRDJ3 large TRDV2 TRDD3 TGTGCCTGTGACTTCATACTGGGGAGCTCCTGGGACACCCGACAGATGTTTTTC CACDFILGSSWDTRQMFF
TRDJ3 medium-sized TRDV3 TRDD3 TGTGCCTTTTCCGGTACTGGGGGATACTTAGCCTGGGACACCCGACAGATGTTTTTC CAFSGTGGYLAWDTRQMFF
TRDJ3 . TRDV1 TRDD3 TGTGCTCTTGGGGAACTACTGGGGGATCGCTCCCGGGACACCCGACAGACGTTTTTC CALGELLGDRSRDTRQTFF
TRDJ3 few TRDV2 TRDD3 TGTGCCTGCGACTACTGGGGGATACGCGACTGGGGCACCCGACAGATGTTTTTC CACDYWGIRDWGTRQMFF
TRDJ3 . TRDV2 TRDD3 TGTGCCTGTGACACCGTACTGGGGAATACGCGCTCCTGGGACACCCGACAGATGTTTTTC CACDTVLGNTRSWDTRQMFF
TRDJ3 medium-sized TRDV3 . TGTGCCTTTGGGGGAAAGAGCTCCTGGGACACCCGACAGATGTTTTTC CAFGGKSSWDTRQMFF
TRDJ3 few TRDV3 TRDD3 TGTGCCTTCCCGCATTCCTACTGGGGGATAGCCCCCTGGGACACCCGACAGATGTTTTTC CAFPHSYWGIAPWDTRQMFF
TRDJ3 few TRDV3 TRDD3 TGTGCCTTTGCCGACTGGGGGCCTAGCTCCTGGGACACCCGACAGATGTTTTTC CAFADWGPSSWDTRQMFF
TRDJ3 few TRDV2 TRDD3 TGTGCCTGTGACATACCCTTGGGGGATACGCATTCCTGGGACACCCGACAGATGTTTTTC CACDIPLGDTHSWDTRQMFF
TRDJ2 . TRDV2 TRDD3 TGTGCCTGTGACACCAACTGGGGGATACGGGCTTTGACAGCACAACTCTTCTTT CACDTNWGIRALTAQLFF
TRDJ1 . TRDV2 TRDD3 TGTGCCTGCGACACCTGGGGGATAACCGATAAACCCATCTTT CACDTWGITDKPIF
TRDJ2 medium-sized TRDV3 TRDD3 TGTGCCTTTGGGGGATCCCGGAGGCCTTTGACAGCACAACTCTTCTTT CAFGGSRRPLTAQLFF
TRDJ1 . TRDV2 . TGTGCCTGTGACAGGGGGTACACCGATAAACTCATCTTT CACDRGYTDKLIF
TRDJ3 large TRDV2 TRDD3 TGTGCCTGTGACGCTGGGGGATGGAGCTCCTGGGACACCCGACAGATGTTTTTC CACDAGGWSSWDTRQMFF
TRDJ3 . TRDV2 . TGTGCCTGTGACAAAAAAAGCCGGAGGATAACTCCCTGGGACACCCGACAGGTGTTTTTC CACDKKSRRITPWDTRQVFF
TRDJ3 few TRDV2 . TGTGCCTGTGACACCGGCGACCTAAGCTCCTGGGACACCCGACAGATGTTTTTC CACDTGDLSSWDTRQMFF
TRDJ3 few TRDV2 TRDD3 TGTGCCTGTGGCACCGTTCACTGGGGCGCCTGGGACACCCGACAGACGTTTTTC CACGTVHWGAWDTRQTFF
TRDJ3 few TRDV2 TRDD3 TGTGCCTGTGACTCTAGGGGATACCCATGGGACACCCGACAGATGTTTTTC CACDSRGYPWDTRQMFF
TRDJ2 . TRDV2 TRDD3 TGTGCCTGTGACACCGTGGGGGACCACGCTTTGACAGCGCAACTCTTCTTC CACDTVGDHALTAQLFF
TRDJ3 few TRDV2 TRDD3 TGTGCCTGTGACTCGCCAAGGGGGATATTCAGCTCCTGGGACACCCGACAGATGTTTTTC CACDSPRGIFSSWDTRQMFF
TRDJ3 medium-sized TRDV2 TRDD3 TGTGCCTGTGACACCTGGGGGATACGCCGAAGCTCCTGGGACACCCGACAGATGTTTTTC CACDTWGIRRSSWDTRQMFF
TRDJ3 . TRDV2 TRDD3 TGTGCCTGTGGCTCTATTTGGGGGATAGGCAACTCCTGGGACACCCGACAGATGTTTTTC CACGSIWGIGNSWDTRQMFF
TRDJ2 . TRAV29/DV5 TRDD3 TGTGCGGCAAGCGTCCTGGTGGGGGATTCGACAGCACAACACTTCTTT CAASVLVGDSTAQHFF
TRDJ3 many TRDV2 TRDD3 TGTGCCTGTGACACCGGGGGATATGGCTCCCGGGACACCCGACAGATGTTTTTC CACDTGGYGSRDTRQMFF
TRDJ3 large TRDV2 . TGTGCCTGTGACACCGGATACTCTAACTCCTGGGACACCCGACAGATGTTTTTC CACDTGYSNSWDTRQMFF
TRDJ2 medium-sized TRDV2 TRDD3 TGTGCCTGTGACATACTGGGGGAAACTTTGACAGCACAACTCTTCTTT CACDILGETLTAQLFF
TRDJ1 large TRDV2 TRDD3 TGTGCCTGTGACACGGTACTGGGGGATACGCACTACACCGATAAACTCATCTTT CACDTVLGDTHYTDKLIF
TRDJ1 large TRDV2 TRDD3 TGTGCCTGTGACACCGGGGGATACACCGATAAACTCATCTTT CACDTGGYTDKLIF